This is a list of T cell receptor beta chains from one sample in a study of T-cell memory formation after mild COVID-19. TCRdb itself ran the 5' RACE reads through MiXCR, one entry per CDR3 protein. This table has 95,000 to 120,000 distinct CDR3 sequences, around a fifth appearing once. Source material: PBMCs or a T cell subset sorted from them (not recorded which). The receptors come from a man between 18 and 29 years old who had mild COVID-19 (a few samples of this study predate the infection). Cell type and time point are not known. CDR3s include the opening cysteine and the closing phenylalanine or tryptophan. A D gene is named only where the DNA matches it firmly. Size values are once, few and many counts, or a class for expanded clones, and some rows have none.

v_call: TRBV6-5; d_call: -; clone_size: few; j_call: TRBJ2-2; cdr3_nt: TGTGCCAGCAGTTACGCTACTAGCAGCACCGGGGAGCTGTTTTTT; cdr3_aa: CASSYATSSTGELFF
v_call: TRBV5-1; d_call: -; clone_size: -; j_call: TRBJ2-5; cdr3_nt: TGCGCCAGCAGCTTTGCCAGGGCCGGGACCCAGTACTTC; cdr3_aa: CASSFARAGTQYF
v_call: TRBV23-1; d_call: -; clone_size: few; j_call: TRBJ2-5; cdr3_nt: TGCGCCAGCAGTAGCCTGGGACTGAGGCCGCCGTCAGAGACCCAGTACTTC; cdr3_aa: CASSSLGLRPPSETQYF
v_call: TRBV5-6; d_call: -; clone_size: -; j_call: TRBJ1-2; cdr3_nt: TGTGCCAGCAGCTTGTCCAGGGAGAGGACCTTC; cdr3_aa: CASSLSRERTF
v_call: TRBV19; d_call: -; clone_size: -; j_call: TRBJ2-3; cdr3_nt: TGTGCCAGTAGTATTTCAGGGGTTCCTGATACGCAGTATTTT; cdr3_aa: CASSISGVPDTQYF
v_call: TRBV4-1; d_call: -; clone_size: many; j_call: TRBJ2-7; cdr3_nt: TGCGCCAGCAGCACCGTTAGCTCCTACGAGCAGTACTTC; cdr3_aa: CASSTVSSYEQYF
v_call: TRBV6-2/TRBV6-3; d_call: -; clone_size: few; j_call: TRBJ2-2; cdr3_nt: TGTGCCAGCAGTGGGTCCGGGGAGCTGTTTTTT; cdr3_aa: CASSGSGELFF
v_call: TRBV5-1; d_call: TRBD1; clone_size: -; j_call: TRBJ2-3; cdr3_nt: TGCGCCAGCAGCTTATTCTTGAGGGGGCAGGAGTCAGATACGCAGTATTTT; cdr3_aa: CASSLFLRGQESDTQYF
v_call: TRBV4-2; d_call: -; clone_size: -; j_call: TRBJ2-3; cdr3_nt: TGTGCCAGCAGCCAAGATCTACCGGGGGCCTACACAGATACGCAGTATTTT; cdr3_aa: CASSQDLPGAYTDTQYF
v_call: TRBV7-3; d_call: -; clone_size: -; j_call: TRBJ2-3; cdr3_nt: TGTGCCAGCAGCCTCTCCGGGACGACGGGCGGAGATACGCAGTATTTT; cdr3_aa: CASSLSGTTGGDTQYF
v_call: TRBV27; d_call: -; clone_size: -; j_call: TRBJ2-3; cdr3_nt: TGTGCCAGCAGTTGGGGTACACAGGCAGGAGATACGCAGTATTTT; cdr3_aa: CASSWGTQAGDTQYF
v_call: TRBV7-7; d_call: -; clone_size: few; j_call: TRBJ2-7; cdr3_nt: TGTGCCAGCAGCCCTGATTTTCGAGACGAGCAGTACTTC; cdr3_aa: CASSPDFRDEQYF
v_call: TRBV4-1; d_call: -; clone_size: -; j_call: TRBJ2-3; cdr3_nt: TGCGCCACCACAGCCGGGGGCGCGGACACAGATACGCAGTATTTT; cdr3_aa: CATTAGGADTDTQYF
v_call: TRBV11-1; d_call: TRBD2; clone_size: few; j_call: TRBJ2-5; cdr3_nt: TGTGCCAGCAGCACGCAGCGGGGGCGGGAGACCCAGTACTTC; cdr3_aa: CASSTQRGRETQYF
v_call: TRBV5-1; d_call: -; clone_size: -; j_call: TRBJ1-1; cdr3_nt: TGCGCCAGCAGCCCGGTTCCCCCGGGACCGAACACTGAAGCTTTCTTT; cdr3_aa: CASSPVPPGPNTEAFF
v_call: TRBV28; d_call: -; clone_size: -; j_call: TRBJ1-3; cdr3_nt: TGTGCCAGCAGTTTAATTCACACGCCTGGAAACACCATATATTTT; cdr3_aa: CASSLIHTPGNTIYF
v_call: TRBV4-1; d_call: TRBD1; clone_size: -; j_call: TRBJ1-6; cdr3_nt: TGCGCCAGCAGCCAGGGAGAGGACAGGGACAATTCACCCCTCCACTTT; cdr3_aa: CASSQGEDRDNSPLHF
v_call: TRBV19; d_call: TRBD2; clone_size: few; j_call: TRBJ2-3; cdr3_nt: TGTGCCAGTAGTTCGCCGGGACTAGCGGGGGGGCCCGGCACGCAGTATTTT; cdr3_aa: CASSSPGLAGGPGTQYF
v_call: TRBV11-2; d_call: -; clone_size: -; j_call: TRBJ1-1; cdr3_nt: TGTGCCAGCAGCTTAGGATCCACTTTCACTGAAGCTTTCTTT; cdr3_aa: CASSLGSTFTEAFF
v_call: TRBV9; d_call: -; clone_size: few; j_call: TRBJ1-1; cdr3_nt: TGTGCCAGCAGCGGGAGTGAAATGAACACTGAAGCTTTCTTT; cdr3_aa: CASSGSEMNTEAFF
v_call: TRBV6-5; d_call: TRBD1; clone_size: -; j_call: TRBJ2-1; cdr3_nt: TGTGCCAGCAGTTATTGGACAGGGGGTAATAATGAGCAGTTCTTC; cdr3_aa: CASSYWTGGNNEQFF
v_call: TRBV20-1; d_call: -; clone_size: -; j_call: TRBJ2-2; cdr3_nt: TGCAGTGCTAGGAGGGGACAGAACACCGGGGAGCTGTTTTTT; cdr3_aa: CSARRGQNTGELFF
v_call: TRBV4-1; d_call: TRBD1; clone_size: -; j_call: TRBJ1-1; cdr3_nt: TGCGCCAGCAGCCCGATAGAACAGGGGTTGTCTGAAGCTTTCTTT; cdr3_aa: CASSPIEQGLSEAFF
v_call: TRBV9; d_call: -; clone_size: -; j_call: TRBJ2-1; cdr3_nt: TGTGCCAGCAGCGTGGGACGGACGCTCGGCAATGAGCAGTTCTTC; cdr3_aa: CASSVGRTLGNEQFF
v_call: TRBV4-1; d_call: TRBD1; clone_size: -; j_call: TRBJ2-3; cdr3_nt: TGCGCCAGCAGCAACAGGGGAGGCACAGATACGCAGTATTTT; cdr3_aa: CASSNRGGTDTQYF
v_call: TRBV5-5; d_call: -; clone_size: -; j_call: TRBJ1-1; cdr3_nt: TGTGCCAGCAGCTACTACCGGGACGCGGCCACTGAAGCTTTCTTT; cdr3_aa: CASSYYRDAATEAFF
v_call: TRBV4-3; d_call: TRBD1; clone_size: -; j_call: TRBJ1-1; cdr3_nt: TGCGCCAGCAGCCATGGGACAGTCATGAACACTGAAGCTTTCTTT; cdr3_aa: CASSHGTVMNTEAFF
v_call: TRBV19; d_call: TRBD2; clone_size: -; j_call: TRBJ2-1; cdr3_nt: TGTGCCAGTAGTCCATCTAGCGGGGCGACTAGAGAGCAGTTCTTC; cdr3_aa: CASSPSSGATREQFF
v_call: TRBV7-9; d_call: -; clone_size: -; j_call: TRBJ2-7; cdr3_nt: TGTGCCAGCAGCTTATGGGACGAGCAGTACTTC; cdr3_aa: CASSLWDEQYF
v_call: TRBV6-6; d_call: TRBD1; clone_size: -; j_call: TRBJ1-5; cdr3_nt: TGTGCCAGCAGGGGAGGACAGGGGGCATTTCAGCCCCAGCATTTT; cdr3_aa: CASRGGQGAFQPQHF
v_call: TRBV2; d_call: -; clone_size: many; j_call: TRBJ2-2; cdr3_nt: TGTGCCAGCCAGGAGAACACCGGGGAGCTGTTTTTT; cdr3_aa: CASQENTGELFF
v_call: TRBV4-3; d_call: -; clone_size: many; j_call: TRBJ2-5; cdr3_nt: TGCGCCAGCAGCCTAAAGGGGGGGGTAGAGACCCAGTACTTC; cdr3_aa: CASSLKGGVETQYF
v_call: TRBV7-9; d_call: -; clone_size: few; j_call: TRBJ1-5; cdr3_nt: TGTGCCAGCAGCGGCCGAGGTCGCAATCAGCCCCAGCATTTT; cdr3_aa: CASSGRGRNQPQHF
v_call: TRBV6-5; d_call: TRBD1; clone_size: -; j_call: TRBJ1-2; cdr3_nt: TGTGCCAGCAGTCAGCGACAGGGACCTATCTATGGCTACACCTTC; cdr3_aa: CASSQRQGPIYGYTF
v_call: TRBV13; d_call: -; clone_size: -; j_call: TRBJ2-3; cdr3_nt: TGTGCCAGCAGCTTTACAGGGTCAGATACGCAGTATTTT; cdr3_aa: CASSFTGSDTQYF
v_call: TRBV6-2/TRBV6-3; d_call: -; clone_size: -; j_call: TRBJ2-5; cdr3_nt: TGTGCCAGCAGTAATAAGGGTCGACAAGAGACCCAGTACTTC; cdr3_aa: CASSNKGRQETQYF
v_call: TRBV6-5; d_call: TRBD1; clone_size: -; j_call: TRBJ1-1; cdr3_nt: TGTGCCAGCCAGGCCGGACAGGGGTTCACTGAAGCTTTCTTT; cdr3_aa: CASQAGQGFTEAFF
v_call: TRBV12-3/TRBV12-4; d_call: -; clone_size: -; j_call: TRBJ2-5; cdr3_nt: TGTGCCAGCAGGACGGCCCAAGGGACCCAGTACTTC; cdr3_aa: CASRTAQGTQYF
v_call: TRBV4-3; d_call: -; clone_size: few; j_call: TRBJ2-1; cdr3_nt: TGCGCCAGCAGCCACAACTATGAGCAGTTCTTC; cdr3_aa: CASSHNYEQFF
v_call: TRBV7-9; d_call: TRBD1; clone_size: -; j_call: TRBJ1-4; cdr3_nt: TGTGCCAGCAGCTTCACGTCGGACAGGGAGGATGAAAAACTGTTTTTT; cdr3_aa: CASSFTSDREDEKLFF
v_call: TRBV10-3; d_call: -; clone_size: -; j_call: TRBJ2-2; cdr3_nt: TGTGCCGCCCACGACTCAAACACCGGGGAGCTGTTTTTT; cdr3_aa: CAAHDSNTGELFF
v_call: TRBV19; d_call: -; clone_size: -; j_call: TRBJ2-3; cdr3_nt: TGTGCCAGTAGTATTAGGGCTAGCCTAGCAGATACGCAGTATTTT; cdr3_aa: CASSIRASLADTQYF
v_call: TRBV28; d_call: -; clone_size: -; j_call: TRBJ1-4; cdr3_nt: TGTGCCAGCAGTTTAAAGAGAAATGAAAAACTGTTTTTT; cdr3_aa: CASSLKRNEKLFF
v_call: TRBV7-9; d_call: -; clone_size: few; j_call: TRBJ2-1; cdr3_nt: TGTGCCAGCAGCCCCCCCCGGACCCACAATGAGCAGTTCTTC; cdr3_aa: CASSPPRTHNEQFF
v_call: TRBV21-1; d_call: -; clone_size: many; j_call: TRBJ2-1; cdr3_nt: TGTGCCAGCAGCAAAGTGTGGGAAAGTTGCTCCTACAATGAGCAGTTCTTC; cdr3_aa: CASSKVWESCSYNEQFF
v_call: TRBV20-1; d_call: TRBD2; clone_size: few; j_call: TRBJ2-1; cdr3_nt: TGCAGTGCTAGAGCTAGCGGAAGCTCCTACAATGAGCAGTTCTTC; cdr3_aa: CSARASGSSYNEQFF